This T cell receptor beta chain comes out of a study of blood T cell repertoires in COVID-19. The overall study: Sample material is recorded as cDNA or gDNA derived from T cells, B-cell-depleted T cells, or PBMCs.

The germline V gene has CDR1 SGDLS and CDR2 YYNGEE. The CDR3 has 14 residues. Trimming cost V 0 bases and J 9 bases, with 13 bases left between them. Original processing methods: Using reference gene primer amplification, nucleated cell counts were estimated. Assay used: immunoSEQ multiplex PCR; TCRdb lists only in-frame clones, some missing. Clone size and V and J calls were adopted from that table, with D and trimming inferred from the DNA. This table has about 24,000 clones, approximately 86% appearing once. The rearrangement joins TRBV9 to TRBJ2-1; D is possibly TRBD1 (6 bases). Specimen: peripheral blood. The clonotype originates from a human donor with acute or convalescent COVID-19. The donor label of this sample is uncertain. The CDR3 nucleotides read TGTGCCAGCAGCGTAGTACTGGCCAGGGGTGAGCAGTTCTTC. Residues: CASSVVLARGEQFF.